This passage covers 32 T cell receptor beta chains from one sample sequenced in a study of tumor-infiltrating lymphocytes in localized non-small cell lung cancer. Produced via immunoSEQ multiplex PCR; TCRdb's table is partial and in-frame only. Of over 10,000 clones in the sample, roughly four fifths were seen once. The sequencing sample was made of uninvolved lung tissue not adjacent to the tumor. These receptors all stem from a human donor with non-small cell lung cancer.

The chain recombines TRBV7-2 with TRBJ1-4; D is perhaps TRBD1 (5 bases). Per germline, CDR1 SGHTA and CDR2 FQGNSA. The CDR3 length is 14 residues. V shed 3 bases and J shed 7 bases, with 12 bases lying between them. The CDR3 DNA sequence: TGTGCCAGCAGCTTGGGGTTTAGGGGTGAAAAACTGTTTTTT. It is translated as CASSLGFRGEKLFF.

The V and J genes are TRBV7-6 and TRBJ1-1; D is perhaps TRBD1 (6 bases). Between the trimmed V and J ends, which lost 1 base and 8 bases, there was a span of 20 bases. CDR1 SGHVS and CDR2 FNYEAQ come from the germline V gene. This CDR3 contains 16 residues. CDR3 DNA sequence: TGTGCCAGCAGCTTAGGAGTCAGGGGACCCCCATCCGAAGCTTTCTTT. Translation: CASSLGVRGPPSEAFF. The full variable domain, rest sourced from reference TRBV7-6 and TRBJ1-1, is GAGVSQSPRYKVTKRGQDVALRCDPISGHVSLYWYRQALGQGPEFLTYFNYEAQQDKSGLPNDRFSAERPEGSISTLTIQRTEQRDSAMYRCASSLGVRGPPSEAFFGQGTRLTVV.

This clone is labeled as medium-sized. V usage is TRBV18 and J usage is TRBJ2-3; D perhaps matches TRBD1 (5 bases). V was clipped by 1 base and J by 4 bases, with 9 bases between them. CDR1 KGHSH and CDR2 LQKENI come from the germline V gene. The CDR3 totals 14 residues. The CDR3 nucleotides are TGTGCCAGCTCACCACAGGGGAAAGCAGATACGCAGTATTTT. This gives the protein CASSPQGKADTQYF.

This clone occurred once. The gene calls are TRBV27 and TRBJ2-3; 9 bases align to TRBD2. J lost 2 bases, V lost 1 base, and 16 bases had no gene match. This CDR3 has 20 residues. Germline loops: CDR1 MNHEY, CDR2 SMNVEV (reference sequence). The DNA for the CDR3 is TGTGCCAGCAGTTTATACCCCCCCGAGAGGATAGCGGGGGACACAGATACGCAGTATTTT. Its translation: CASSLYPPERIAGDTDTQYF.

This clone was observed once. The chain uses TRBV7-9 and TRBJ2-2; 7 bases are shared with TRBD1. J was trimmed by 6 bases and V by 2 bases; bases with no gene match: 12. The germline V gene encodes CDR1 SEHNR and CDR2 FQNEAQ (reference sequence). CDR3 length: 17 residues. CDR3 in DNA: TGTGCCAGCAGCTTACAACAGGGGAGTTTTGCCGCCGGGGAGCTGTTTTTT. This gives the protein CASSLQQGSFAAGELFF.

V is TRBV18 and J is TRBJ1-1; D is possibly TRBD1 (6 bases). V lost 5 bases, J lost 0 bases, and 16 bases lay in between. The CDR3 is 16 amino acids. Germline V gene lookup returns CDR1 KGHSH and CDR2 LQKENI. The CDR3 nucleotides read TGTGCCAGCTCAGATCGCCGGACAGAGCTGAACACTGAAGCTTTCTTT. Translating it yields CASSDRRTELNTEAFF.

This rearrangement joins TRBV30 to TRBJ1-2; 7 bases line up with TRBD1. V shed 3 bases, J shed 4 bases, and the junction held 8 bases outside the gene matches. The CDR3 contains 14 residues. Germline assignment: CDR1 GTSNPN and CDR2 SVGIG (reference sequence). This CDR3 reads CAWRHGTDSYGYTF. The CDR3 coding sequence is TGTGCCTGGAGACACGGGACAGACTCCTATGGCTACACCTTC.

V and J are TRBV30 and TRBJ1-2; 9 bases align to TRBD1. The CDR3 runs to 14 residues. In germline, CDR1 is GTSNPN, CDR2 SVGIG (reference sequence). V was pared by 1 base and J by 7 bases, with 7 bases of the junction left unmatched. CDR3: CAWSGQQGARGYTF. In DNA form, the CDR3 reads TGTGCCTGGAGTGGGCAACAGGGGGCTCGTGGCTACACCTTC. Full variable domain (rest looked up from reference TRBV30 and TRBJ1-2): SQTIHQWPATLVQPVGSPLSLECTVEGTSNPNLYWYRQAAGRGLQLLFYSVGIGQISSEVPQNLSASRPQDRQFILSSKKLLLSDSGFYLCAWSGQQGARGYTFGSGTRLTVV.

The chain uses TRBV19 and TRBJ1-3, with D unclear. The V gene lost 4 bases and the J gene lost 0 bases, with 7 bases spanning the gap. Germline CDR1 LNHDA, CDR2 SQIVND (reference sequence). There are 14 residues in the CDR3. CDR3 bases: TGTGCCAGTAGTACACAGCACTCTGGAAACACCATATATTTT. As protein: CASSTQHSGNTIYF. The whole variable domain, filled in from reference TRBV19 and TRBJ1-3, reads DGGITQSPKYLFRKEGQNVTLSCEQNLNHDAMYWYRQDPGQGLRLIYYSQIVNDFQKGDIAEGYSVSREKKESFPLTVTSAQKNPTAFYLCASSTQHSGNTIYFGEGSWLTVV.

V gene TRBV5-5 combines with J gene TRBJ1-6; TRBD1 matches 10 bases. Germline lookup yields CDR1 SGHKS and CDR2 YYEKEE (reference sequence). CDR3 length: 15 amino acids. The junction had 6 bases not matched to a gene; V was cut back by 4 bases and J by 8 bases. CDR3 DNA: TGTGCCAGCAGCCGCGGACAGGGGGGCGATTCACCCCTCCACTTT. It encodes CASSRGQGGDSPLHF.

The chain employs TRBV6-1 and TRBJ2-1, with a weak D call TRBD1 (6 bases). The ends were cut back, 2 bases at V and 7 bases at J, with 12 bases in the middle. Germline lookup yields CDR1 MNHNS and CDR2 SASEGT. This CDR3 region has 14 residues. CDR3 in amino acids: CASSEMWTENEQFF. The CDR3 DNA reads TGTGCCAGCAGTGAAATGTGGACAGAAAATGAGCAGTTCTTC.

The chain is built from TRBV7-6 and TRBJ2-3; D ambiguous. The V end was cut by 5 bases, the J end by 3 bases, with 15 bases between. Germline-derived CDR1 and CDR2 are SGHVS and FNYEAQ. The CDR3 runs 15 residues. CDR3 amino acids: CASSLQPVSTDTQYF. The CDR3 DNA reads as TGTGCCAGCAGCCTCCAACCGGTATCTACAGATACGCAGTATTTT.

In this sample, this clone turned up once. The V and J genes are TRBV19 and TRBJ2-2; weak D call: TRBD2 (6 bases). Deletions cut 7 bases from V and 6 bases from J, with 12 bases between. CDR1 is LNHDA and CDR2 is SQIVND in the germline V gene (reference sequence). The CDR3 loop spans 13 amino acids. The chain's CDR3 is CASTPPGAGELFF. In DNA, the CDR3 is TGTGCCAGTACCCCCCCGGGGGCCGGGGAGCTGTTTTTT.

The rearrangement uses TRBV11-2 and TRBJ2-5; unclear D gene. From germline, CDR1 is SGHAT and CDR2 FQNNGV. There are 11 residues in the CDR3. Trimming took off 4 bases at V and 4 bases at J, with 4 bases between the two ends. The CDR3 loop reads CASSWAETQYF. The DNA for the CDR3 is TGTGCCAGCAGCTGGGCAGAGACCCAGTACTTC.

The V gene is TRBV5-1, the J gene TRBJ2-7, with D possibly matching TRBD1 (6 bases). The V end lost 2 bases, the J end lost 3 bases, and 9 bases lay between the germline ends. Germline V gene lookup returns CDR1 SGHRS and CDR2 YFSETQ. The CDR3 sequence is 13 residues long. The DNA of the CDR3 is TGCGCCAGCAGCTTCGGGACATTCTACGAGCAGTACTTC. Its protein product is CASSFGTFYEQYF.

The rearrangement links TRBV29-1 to TRBJ1-3, with TRBD1 as a possible D gene (5 bases). Trimming removed 5 bases from V and 3 bases from J, with 14 bases in between. The CDR3 sequence is 14 residues long. Germline assignment: CDR1 SQVTM and CDR2 ANQGSEA. The CDR3, as DNA: TGCAGCGTTAAGGACATCACCTTTGGAAACACCATATATTTT. Translation: CSVKDITFGNTIYF. The variable domain in full, completed from reference TRBV29-1 and TRBJ1-3, reads SAVISQKPSRDICQRGTSLTIQCQVDSQVTMMFWYRQQPGQSLTLIATANQGSEATYESGFVIDKFPISRPNLTFSTLTVSNMSPEDSSIYLCSVKDITFGNTIYFGEGSWLTVV.

This clone has just one count. This rearrangement joins TRBV12-5 to TRBJ2-1; perhaps TRBD2 as D (5 bases). Germline CDR1 reads LGHNT; CDR2 reads FRNRAP. The CDR3 has 11 residues. Trimming left V 5 bases short and J 10 bases short, with 9 bases between. CDR3 loop: CASGGLAEQFF. Written as DNA, the CDR3 is TGTGCTAGTGGTGGGCTAGCCGAGCAGTTCTTC.

The chain has TRBV29-1 and TRBJ2-1; maybe TRBD1 (6 bases). The CDR3 extends over 12 amino acids. Trimming took off 8 bases at V and 9 bases at J, with 17 bases between the two ends. Germline assignment: CDR1 SQVTM and CDR2 ANQGSEA. The CDR3: CSCYRVVGEQFF. CDR3 bases: TGCAGCTGTTACAGGGTAGTCGGTGAGCAGTTCTTC.

The chain has TRBV20-1 and TRBJ1-2; unclear D gene. The germline V gene encodes CDR1 DFQATT and CDR2 SNEGSKA (reference sequence). The CDR3 covers 11 residues. The V end lost 6 bases, the J end lost 1 base, and 6 bases lay between the germline ends. The CDR3 loop reads CSALNNYGYTF. The CDR3 bases are TGCAGTGCCCTGAATAACTATGGCTACACCTTC.

The V call is TRBV4-3, the J call TRBJ1-2; no reliable D call. The CDR3 runs 15 residues. V gave up 1 base and J gave up 3 bases, with 12 bases separating them. In germline, CDR1 is LGHNA, CDR2 YSLEER. CDR3 in DNA: TGCGCCAGCAGCCAAGGGCCGGTCGGGGACTATGGCTACACCTTC. Translating gives CASSQGPVGDYGYTF.

This chain links TRBV6-6 with TRBJ1-3; D is unclear. This CDR3 region has 13 residues. V was clipped by 6 bases and J by 3 bases, with 9 bases between them. Per the germline V gene, CDR1 is MNHNY and CDR2 is SVGAGI (reference sequence). CDR3: CASSSELGNTIYF. The CDR3 DNA sequence: TGTGCCAGCAGCTCGGAACTTGGAAACACCATATATTTT.

The V gene is TRBV2, the J gene TRBJ2-1; a weak D match, TRBD1 (6 bases). V was cut by 6 bases and J by 7 bases, with 16 bases left in between. The CDR3 runs 14 residues. The germline V gene has CDR1 SNHLY and CDR2 FYNNEI. The CDR3 sequence: CASSAPGAGNEQFF. CDR3 nucleotides: TGTGCCAGCAGCGCCCCAGGGGCCGGGAATGAGCAGTTCTTC.

This clone was seen only a few times. The V call is TRBV2, the J call TRBJ1-6; D is perhaps TRBD1 (6 bases). Germline V gene data show CDR1 as SNHLY and CDR2 as FYNNEI. Trimming took off 3 bases at V and 2 bases at J, with 8 bases between the two ends. The CDR3 totals 15 residues. CDR3 bases: TGTGCCAGCAGTGAGGACAGAACCTATAATTCACCCCTCCACTTT. Translation gives CASSEDRTYNSPLHF.

The chain employs TRBV29-1 and TRBJ1-5; D perhaps matches TRBD1 (5 bases). Germline V gene lookup returns CDR1 SQVTM and CDR2 ANQGSEA. Trimming shortened V by 4 bases and J by 4 bases, and 11 bases separated the two germline ends. The CDR3 totals 13 residues. The CDR3 here is CSVGGAENQPQHF. CDR3 DNA sequence: TGCAGCGTTGGAGGGGCGGAGAATCAGCCCCAGCATTTT. Filled out from reference TRBV29-1 and TRBJ1-5, the complete variable domain reads SAVISQKPSRDICQRGTSLTIQCQVDSQVTMMFWYRQQPGQSLTLIATANQGSEATYESGFVIDKFPISRPNLTFSTLTVSNMSPEDSSIYLCSVGGAENQPQHFGDGTRLSIL.

This chain uses TRBV7-8 with TRBJ2-1; 10 bases line up with TRBD1. The CDR3 length is 17 residues. V was clipped by 5 bases and J by 6 bases; unmatched bases: 13. Germline CDR1 is SGHVS and CDR2 is FQNEAQ. This CDR3 reads CASSARVVGTGVNEQFF. The CDR3 DNA is TGTGCCAGCAGCGCGAGGGTAGTAGGGACAGGGGTCAATGAGCAGTTCTTC. Combining the CDR3 with reference TRBV7-8 and TRBJ2-1 gives the whole variable domain GAGVSQSPRYKVAKRGQDVALRCDPISGHVSLFWYQQALGQGPEFLTYFQNEAQLDKSGLPSDRFFAERPEGSVSTLKIQRTQQEDSAVYLCASSARVVGTGVNEQFFGPGTRLTVL.

The chain links TRBV5-1 to TRBJ2-1; the match to TRBD1 covers 8 bases. V lost 1 base and J lost 9; bases outside the gene matches: 6. There are 14 residues in the CDR3. Germline CDR1 and CDR2: SGHRS and YFSETQ. As DNA, the CDR3 is TGCGCCAGCAGCTTGTACCAGGGGGCCAGTGAGCAGTTCTTC. Encoded protein: CASSLYQGASEQFF.

The V call is TRBV19, the J call TRBJ2-7; D uncertain. The CDR3 is made up of 10 amino acids. The V gene's germline CDR1 is LNHDA and CDR2 SQIVND (reference sequence). The V and J ends lost 8 bases and 6 bases respectively, with 8 bases between them. CDR3 loop: CASGSGEQYF. DNA of the CDR3: TGTGCCAGTGGCTCCGGCGAGCAGTACTTC.

The genes are TRBV9 and TRBJ1-2, with a tentative D call TRBD1 (6 bases). The germline gives CDR1 SGDLS, CDR2 YYNGEE. The CDR3 has 15 amino acids. V lost 3 bases and J lost 7, with 19 bases in between. In DNA, the CDR3 is TGTGCCAGCAGCGCCCATCAGGGGTCTGGTAGTGGCTACACCTTC. It encodes CASSAHQGSGSGYTF.

This chain links TRBV5-1 with TRBJ2-5, with D possibly TRBD2 on 5 matching bases. Germline CDR1 reads SGHRS; CDR2 reads YFSETQ. V lost 3 bases, J lost 1 base, and 13 bases lay in between. The CDR3 sequence is 15 residues long. The CDR3 is CASSYGIDLQETQYF. The CDR3 DNA sequence: TGCGCCAGCAGCTACGGGATCGACCTCCAAGAGACCCAGTACTTC.

The rearrangement joins TRBV7-2 to TRBJ2-5; D is possibly TRBD2 (5 bases). Germline CDR1 and CDR2: SGHTA and FQGNSA. Trimming left V 3 bases short and J 5 bases short, with 10 bases between. The CDR3 consists of 13 residues. CDR3 sequence reads: CASSFTRLETQYF. Here the CDR3 DNA reads TGTGCCAGCAGCTTTACTAGATTGGAGACCCAGTACTTC.

This clone has a single count. The chain recombines TRBV27 with TRBJ2-7; maybe TRBD1 (6 bases). Germline V gene data show CDR1 as MNHEY and CDR2 as SMNVEV (reference sequence). Trimming pared 10 bases from V and 4 bases from J, leaving 17 bases between. The length of the CDR3 is 13 residues. DNA for the CDR3: TGTGCCACCAAACAGGGTTACTTGTACGAGCAGTACTTC. It codes for CATKQGYLYEQYF.

The chain links TRBV6-1 to TRBJ2-3, with 15 bases aligning to TRBD2. V shed 3 bases and J 13 bases; nucleotides not matched to a gene: 8. CDR1 MNHNS and CDR2 SASEGT come from the germline V gene. The CDR3 length is 15 residues. The CDR3 DNA follows: TGTGCCAGCAGTGAGGGACTAGCGGGGGGCCCAATCGAGTATTTT. This codes for CASSEGLAGGPIEYF.